This TCR beta chain was obtained from a study of T cells in Graves' hyperthyroidism and ophthalmopathy. TCR beta CDR3 regions were amplified from RNA transcripts. An initial round of RT-PCR targeting the TCR CDR3 relied on the HTBI primer set. TCRdb processed the multiplex PCR reads anew with MiXCR; each CDR3 protein has one entry. This table holds 94,000 or so distinct CDR3 sequences, over 50% found once. Per the germline V gene, CDR1 is MGHRA and CDR2 is YSYEKL. V lost 1 base to trimming and J lost 3 bases, with 12 bases between them. The CDR3 sequence is 15 residues long. This clonotype was seen ten or more times.

This receptor was taken from a middle-aged woman with Graves' hyperthyroidism. The gene calls are TRBV4-1 and TRBJ1-2; the D gene is possibly TRBD1 (6 bases). Sequencing was carried out using blood. CDR3 residues: CASSQVRQAHYGYTF. The CDR3 nucleotides read TGCGCCAGCAGCCAAGTTCGACAGGCCCACTATGGCTACACCTTC.